This T cell receptor (beta chain) was captured in a study of spatial heterogeneity in lung cancer. The overall study: Detection consistently captured more beta-chain sequences than alpha-chain sequences. Raw reads showed each unique TCR and UMI combination turning up more than ten times on average.

A single record per CDR3 protein comes from TCRdb applying MiXCR to the 5' RACE reads. The table shows some 120,000 distinct CDR3 sequences, with less than 15% occurring only once. Stated time point: blood at routine non-recurrence follow-up after resection. In each case, whole RNA from tumor, nontumor lung or frozen PBMC was sequenced unsorted. Germline-derived CDR1 and CDR2 are SGHTA and FQGNSA. Trimming left V 1 base short and J 0 bases short, with 12 bases between. This CDR3 comprises 17 residues. This clonotype has ten or more counts. This clonotype originated in a male donor with early-stage non-small cell lung cancer. V is TRBV7-2 and J is TRBJ2-2; D is unresolved. The sample was PBMCs, taken at follow-up. The CDR3 here is CASSLVGADANTGELFF. CDR3 nucleotides: TGTGCCAGCAGCTTAGTGGGCGCGGACGCGAACACCGGGGAGCTGTTTTTT.